This paragraph reports one T cell receptor (beta chain). The target antigen is unknown. This record belongs to a study of T cells after posttransplantation cyclophosphamide. Study-wide points: Donor-recipient repertoire similarity was low at 1-2 months, rising over year one.

Treatment was busulfan-fludarabine conditioning, a marrow graft, and cyclophosphamide on days +3 and +4. Method: immunoSEQ multiplex PCR; TCRdb's copy keeps in-frame clones and lacks some. The table shows roughly 19,000 clones, with roughly 87% occurring only once. CDR3 size: 18 residues. Germline CDR1 is LGHNA and CDR2 is YSLEER. V shed 0 bases and J shed 0 bases, with 14 bases lying between them. This sequence joins TRBV4-3 and TRBJ2-2; D is possibly TRBD2 (6 bases). This specimen consisted of PBMCs, obtained after allogeneic stem cell transplant with posttransplant cyclophosphamide. The receptor was isolated from a female patient between 40 and 55 years old who received an allogeneic stem cell transplant from a related donor, was CMV-positive, and had no GVHD. Certain T cells may be donor cells from the graft. The chain's CDR3 is CASSQDVPGASNTGELFF. CDR3 nucleotides: TGCGCCAGCAGCCAAGATGTGCCGGGAGCCTCGAACACCGGGGAGCTGTTTTTT.